Presented here are 30 T cell receptor beta chains from one specimen sequenced in a study of T cell repertoires in cytomegalovirus infection. TCRdb itself ran the reads through MiXCR, one entry per CDR3 protein. The sample includes about 110,000 distinct CDR3 sequences, 30% of them seen just once. These receptors have no known antigen. This sample comprised CD8+ T cells from cultured PBMCs, obtained from culture after CMV antigen stimulation. All receptors derive from a human donor in good health (CMV status not recorded). Some clones in this sample may be carry-over from other donors' samples.

This clonotype has just a few counts. V gene TRBV12-3 or TRBV12-4 combines with J gene TRBJ2-3; 8 bases fit TRBD2. Trimming removed 2 bases from V and 4 bases from J; junction bases left unmatched: 8. The CDR3 runs 16 residues. Written as DNA, the CDR3 is TGTGCCAGCAGTTTAACTTCAAGACTAGCGCCAGATACGCAGTATTTT. As protein: CASSLTSRLAPDTQYF.

This chain connects TRBV24-1 to TRBJ2-2, with D unclear. V shed 4 bases and J shed 7 bases, with 12 bases lying between them. CDR1 and CDR2 from the germline V gene are KGHDR and SFDVKD. The CDR3 consists of 14 residues. The CDR3 coding sequence is TGTGCCACCAGTGACTCCTCCTACCACGGGGAGCTGTTTTTT. It codes for CATSDSSYHGELFF.

Concerning this clonotype: The germline gene is not matched at one end of the junction; a read error may be the cause. The rearrangement links TRBV7-7 to TRBJ2-5; 8 nucleotides match TRBD1. The germline gives CDR1 SSHAT, CDR2 FNYEAQ (reference sequence). The CDR3 is 15 residues long. CDR3 loop: CASSPWTGRLETQYF. CDR3 DNA: TGTGCTAGCAGCCCCTGGACAGGGAGGTTGGAGACCCAGTACTTC.

The rearrangement links TRBV27 to TRBJ1-1, with TRBD1 matching 9 bases. V lost 6 bases to trimming and J lost 4 bases; unmatched junction nucleotides: 6. Germline CDR1 is MNHEY and CDR2 is SMNVEV (reference sequence). The CDR3 loop spans 14 amino acids. CDR3 amino acids: CASRLGTGSTEAFF. The CDR3 bases are TGTGCCAGCAGGCTAGGGACAGGGTCCACTGAAGCTTTCTTT.

This clonotype was observed a single time. This sequence joins TRBV20-1 and TRBJ2-7, with TRBD2 identical over 11 bases. Trimming at V came to 5 bases and at J to 0 bases, leaving 9 bases not matched to a gene. Germline CDR1 and CDR2: DFQATT and SNEGSKA (reference sequence). The CDR3 loop spans 16 amino acids. Here the CDR3 reads CSAPTSGGGHSYEQYF. The DNA for the CDR3 is TGCAGTGCTCCCACTAGCGGGGGAGGACACTCCTACGAGCAGTACTTC.

The chain links TRBV28 to TRBJ1-2; a weak D match, TRBD1 (6 bases). Germline lookup yields CDR1 MDHEN and CDR2 SYDVKM. Trimming left V 3 bases short and J 8 bases short, with 25 bases between. CDR3 length equals 17 residues. The CDR3 bases are TGTGCCAGCAGTTTTAGGGGGGCGGCCAGCATGCGGGGAGGCTACACCTTC. Its protein is CASSFRGAASMRGGYTF.

There are a few counts of this clonotype. The limits of the CDR3 on the DNA are not certain, so only TCRdb's listed CDR3 is given. The J gene is TRBJ1-2, the V gene TRBV6-5. The CDR3 is 13 residues long, counting both termini. Per germline, CDR1 MNHEY and CDR2 SVGAGI. CDR3: CASSYTQYFGYTF.

This chain uses TRBV7-9 with TRBJ2-6; D is tentatively TRBD1 or TRBD2 (5 bases each). V was trimmed by 0 bases and J by 0 bases, leaving 18 bases between them. Germline loops: CDR1 SEHNR, CDR2 FQNEAQ (reference sequence). This CDR3 spans 20 amino acids. For the CDR3, the DNA is TGTGCCAGCAGCTTAGCGGATGGACAAGGGACCTTCTCTGGGGCCAACGTCCTGACTTTC. It specifies CASSLADGQGTFSGANVLTF.

The sample holds a few counts of this clonotype. The V and J genes are TRBV6-1 and TRBJ2-1; D gene uncertain. Trimming shortened V by 4 bases and J by 3 bases, and 10 bases separated the two germline ends. Germline V lookup: CDR1 MNHNS, CDR2 SASEGT. This CDR3 contains 14 residues. Here the CDR3 reads CASSVSAGYNEQFF. The CDR3 nucleotides are TGTGCCAGCAGTGTATCGGCCGGCTACAATGAGCAGTTCTTC.

A few counts support this clonotype. The chain combines TRBV6-1 with TRBJ2-3; D perhaps matches TRBD2 (5 bases). V was cut by 7 bases and J by 4 bases, with 9 bases left in between. This CDR3 has 12 residues. Looked up from germline, CDR1 is MNHNS and CDR2 is SASEGT. CDR3 coding DNA: TGTGCCAGCATACTAGAAGCAGATACGCAGTATTTT. Amino acids: CASILEADTQYF.

This chain joins TRBV7-8 and TRBJ2-7, with no clear D. Deletions cut 4 bases from V and 9 bases from J, with 16 bases between. This CDR3 is built from 13 residues. Germline V lookup: CDR1 SGHVS, CDR2 FQNEAQ. The CDR3 spells CASSSSQTTWQYF. CDR3 in DNA: TGTGCCAGCAGCTCCTCCCAAACGACGTGGCAGTACTTC. Full variable domain (missing parts from reference TRBV7-8 and TRBJ2-7): GAGVSQSPRYKVAKRGQDVALRCDPISGHVSLFWYQQALGQGPEFLTYFQNEAQLDKSGLPSDRFFAERPEGSVSTLKIQRTQQEDSAVYLCASSSSQTTWQYFGPGTRLTVT.

V usage is TRBV4-3 and J usage is TRBJ1-5; tentatively, D is TRBD1 (5 bases). This CDR3 comprises 15 residues. The V end was cut by 0 bases, the J end by 7 bases, with 13 bases between. Germline CDR1 and CDR2: LGHNA and YSLEER. The CDR3 DNA reads as TGCGCCAGCAGCCAAGATAGTGGGGGACGGCAGCCCCAGCATTTT. Its translation is CASSQDSGGRQPQHF.

This clonotype was seen a handful of times. This sequence joins TRBV12-3 or TRBV12-4 and TRBJ2-5; D is uncertain. The V gene lost 3 bases and the J gene lost 1 base, with 12 bases spanning the gap. The CDR3 spans 15 residues. CDR3 in amino acids: CASSFSGSPQETQYF. As DNA, the CDR3 is TGTGCCAGCAGTTTCAGTGGTAGCCCCCAAGAGACCCAGTACTTC.

The chain employs TRBV29-1 and TRBJ2-3; D is perhaps TRBD1 (5 bases). Germline assignment: CDR1 SQVTM and CDR2 ANQGSEA. This CDR3 region has 14 residues. The CDR3 is CTVLMSGYTDTQYF. The CDR3 nucleotides read TGCACCGTCCTGATGTCAGGGTACACAGATACGCAGTATTTT.

On this clonotype: Just one base apart from a much larger clone, this may be a read error. This sequence joins TRBV7-2 and TRBJ2-1; TRBD2 matches 7 bases. The CDR3 sequence is 12 residues long. Germline V CDR1 and CDR2: SGHTA, FQGNSA. The trim removed 8 bases at V and 8 bases at J, leaving 6 bases unmatched. This CDR3 reads CTSSWGGDEQFF. The CDR3, as DNA: TGTACCAGCTCATGGGGAGGGGATGAGCAGTTCTTC.

The chain joins TRBV7-2 to TRBJ2-7, with D possibly being TRBD2 (5 bases). Trimming removed 5 bases from V and 2 bases from J, with 13 bases in between. Looked up from germline, CDR1 is SGHTA and CDR2 is FQGNSA. The CDR3 sequence is 14 residues long. CDR3: CASSRGSPAYEQYF. In DNA, the CDR3 is TGTGCCAGCAGCCGGGGATCCCCGGCCTACGAGCAGTACTTC.

The chain has TRBV28 and TRBJ2-1, with D maybe TRBD1 (6 bases). The CDR3 is 15 amino acids. CDR1 and CDR2 (germline): MDHEN, SYDVKM. The V end lost 4 bases, the J end lost 3 bases, and 13 bases lay between the germline ends. For the CDR3, the DNA is TGTGCCAGCAGTTCCACAGGGTACGTCTACAATGAGCAGTTCTTC. Amino acid sequence: CASSSTGYVYNEQFF.

This clonotype has only a few counts. The chain joins TRBV7-9 to TRBJ2-7; D is ambiguous. Deletions cut 6 bases from V and 2 bases from J, with 14 bases between. CDR1 SEHNR and CDR2 FQNEAQ come from the germline V gene (reference sequence). The CDR3 loop spans 14 amino acids. The CDR3 DNA sequence: TGTGCCAGCAGTCAGTTAATTTTGACCTACGAGCAGTACTTC. It encodes CASSQLILTYEQYF.

In its sample, this clonotype was seen a few times. The chain carries TRBV4-1 and TRBJ1-1; D not resolved. This CDR3 contains 15 residues. V gave up 4 bases and J gave up 4 bases, with 16 bases separating them. Germline CDR1 is MGHRA and CDR2 is YSYEKL. CDR3 nucleotides: TGCGCCAGCAGCCCGGGTGGGCGCCCCCCCACTGAAGCTTTCTTT. It is translated as CASSPGGRPPTEAFF.

V gene TRBV7-2 combines with J gene TRBJ2-1, with TRBD1 identical over 9 bases. Germline-derived CDR1 and CDR2 are SGHTA and FQGNSA. The ends lost 2 bases at V and 3 bases at J; junction bases unmatched: 14. The CDR3 spans 19 residues. The CDR3 DNA reads TGTGCCAGCAGCTTACTTTCTACCTGGGACAGGGAGTTCTACAATGAGCAGTTCTTC. It is translated as CASSLLSTWDREFYNEQFF.

The CDR3 loop reads CAIQGMNTEAFF. The CDR3 region has the DNA TGTGCCATCCAGGGAATGAACACTGAAGCTTTCTTT. This chain connects TRBV10-3 to TRBJ1-1; tentatively, D is TRBD1 (5 bases). Trimming cost V 8 bases and J 0 bases, with 7 bases left between them. The CDR3 loop spans 12 amino acids. Germline V gives CDR1 ENHRY, CDR2 SYGVKD.

This clonotype turned up a few times. The chain recombines TRBV6-1 with TRBJ2-7; 7 bases agree with TRBD1. The CDR3 has 14 residues. Germline V gene data show CDR1 as MNHNS and CDR2 as SASEGT. V lost 2 bases and J lost 1; bases outside the gene matches: 2. The CDR3 protein is CASSEWTGSYEQYF. DNA for the CDR3: TGTGCCAGCAGTGAATGGACAGGATCCTACGAGCAGTACTTC.

The V gene is TRBV6-1, the J gene TRBJ2-7; no reliable D call. Trimming left V 2 bases short and J 5 bases short, with 7 bases between. The CDR3 contains 12 residues. Germline CDR1 is MNHNS and CDR2 is SASEGT. CDR3 residues: CASSESRDEQYF. The CDR3 DNA reads as TGTGCCAGCAGTGAATCGCGTGACGAGCAGTACTTC.

The chain recombines TRBV29-1 with TRBJ2-7; unclear D gene. V lost 6 bases to trimming and J lost 2 bases, with 14 bases between them. The CDR3 covers 13 residues. Germline CDR1 and CDR2: SQVTM and ANQGSEA. CDR3 sequence (DNA): TGCAGCGTCTCGGGTAGGGAAACCTACGAGCAGTACTTC. Protein product: CSVSGRETYEQYF.

This chain joins TRBV4-1 and TRBJ1-4; TRBD1 might be the D (5 bases). CDR1 is MGHRA, CDR2 YSYEKL, per germline. V lost 1 base, J lost 4 bases, and 10 bases lay in between. The CDR3 loop spans 15 amino acids. CDR3 sequence: CASSQAMRGNEKLFF. The CDR3 DNA reads TGCGCCAGCAGCCAAGCTATGAGGGGTAATGAAAAACTGTTTTTT.

The chain is built from TRBV10-3 and TRBJ2-6; 8 nucleotides line up with TRBD1. The germline V gene encodes CDR1 ENHRY and CDR2 SYGVKD. The CDR3 has 17 residues. J was trimmed by 0 bases and V by 10 bases; bases with no gene match: 11. This CDR3 is CATGRTGQYSGANVLTF. In DNA, the CDR3 is TGTGCCACGGGCCGGACAGGGCAATACTCTGGGGCCAACGTCCTGACTTTC.

This clonotype was seen at least ten times. V is TRBV4-3 and J is TRBJ2-5; the match to TRBD2 covers 15 bases. After removal of 5 bases from V and 4 bases from J, the junction contained 5 bases not matched to a gene. CDR3 length equals 16 residues. Germline CDR1 reads LGHNA; CDR2 reads YSLEER. This CDR3 is CASSSGLAGGVETQYF. The CDR3 nucleotides read TGCGCCAGCAGCTCGGGACTAGCGGGGGGTGTAGAGACCCAGTACTTC.

V usage is TRBV13 and J usage is TRBJ2-1; D is undetermined. Trimming removed 4 bases from V and 0 bases from J, with 13 bases in between. The CDR3 spans 16 residues. CDR1 is PRHDT, CDR2 FYEKMQ, per germline (reference sequence). The CDR3, as DNA: TGTGCCAGCAGCTCTCACCATAAAAGCTCCTACAATGAGCAGTTCTTC. This codes for CASSSHHKSSYNEQFF.

The sample holds many counts of this clonotype. The J gene is TRBJ2-2, the V gene TRBV12-3 or TRBV12-4, with D unclear. The V end lost 3 bases, the J end lost 7 bases, and 12 bases lay between the germline ends. The CDR3 has 14 amino acids. The CDR3 DNA is TGTGCCAGCAGTTTCGTTTCGGGCAGCGGGGAGCTGTTTTTT. Encoded protein: CASSFVSGSGELFF.

In this sample, this clonotype turned up a few times. V usage is TRBV5-4 and J usage is TRBJ2-1, with TRBD2 identical over 9 bases. Germline V gives CDR1 SGHNT, CDR2 YYREEE (reference sequence). Losses at the gene ends were 7 bases for V and 6 bases for J; bases not matched to a gene: 8. The CDR3 is 14 amino acids. The CDR3 bases are TGTGCCAGCCCGGCTAGCGGGGAGGGCAATGAGCAGTTCTTC. Residues: CASPASGEGNEQFF.